The clone carrying this TCR beta chain is medium-sized (0.01 to 0.1%) by frequency. The antigen is not known. The read stops 3 residues short of the end of the CDR3; the missing end is completed from the germline J gene. Each participant carried one incident cervical HPV16 infection only. The sample is drawn from a study of T cells in women clearing cervical HPV infection. At the level of the study: HLA type stays a possible confounder, typing being limited. General study results and limits: TRBV6-7 abundance was lower in cases than controls (0.11% versus 0.16%).

Trimming took 6 bases from V and 5 from J, leaving 13 bases between them. CDR1 is SGHDN, CDR2 FVKESK, per germline. This CDR3 has 13 amino acids. Average input was roughly 1,200 ng genomic DNA for immunoSEQ TCR beta CDR3 amplification. TCRdb's copy holds only in-frame clones and misses some; the assay was immunoSEQ multiplex PCR. In total, the table holds over 30,000 clones. The chain links TRBV14 to TRBJ1-1; D might be TRBD1 (5 bases). The sequenced material came from blood buffy coat. The TCR comes from a woman between 18 and 75 years old with a cervical HPV16 infection that either progressed to CIN3+ or cleared (not recorded which). Partial CDR3 DNA: TGTGCCAGCAGTTCAGGGATAGGGACTGAA. Translating it yields CASSSGIGTE. The whole CDR3 protein is CASSSGIGTEAFF.